This TCR beta chain comes out of a study of blood T cell repertoires in COVID-19. At the level of the study: Sample material is recorded as cDNA or gDNA derived from T cells, B-cell-depleted T cells, or PBMCs.

Recruits, aged about 18 to 95 years, lived in roughly 22 US areas. Participant reports of clinical history set cohort assignment. In the source study's methods: It was from reference gene primer amplification that nucleated cell counts were estimated. Here immunoSEQ multiplex PCR was the method, and the copy in TCRdb shows in-frame clones only, minus some. The V and J calls and clone size were taken over from that table, and D and trimming were inferred from the DNA. Of 180,000 or so clones in the sample, about four fifths were seen once. Sequencing was carried out using PBMCs or T cells enriched from blood (not recorded which). This TCR derives from a man in his forties or fifties who had recovered from COVID-19.

DNA for the CDR3: TGTGCCAGTAGTATAGTCGGCAGGGGAGTCTATGGCTACACCTTC. It specifies CASSIVGRGVYGYTF. The rearrangement joins TRBV19 to TRBJ1-2; perhaps TRBD1 as D (6 bases). V lost 1 base, J lost 4 bases, and 13 bases lay in between. This CDR3 is 15 amino acids long. Germline loops: CDR1 LNHDA, CDR2 SQIVND (reference sequence). Using reference TRBV19 and TRBJ1-2 for the parts outside the CDR3, the full variable domain is DGGITQSPKYLFRKEGQNVTLSCEQNLNHDAMYWYRQDPGQGLRLIYYSQIVNDFQKGDIAEGYSVSREKKESFPLTVTSAQKNPTAFYLCASSIVGRGVYGYTFGSGTRLTVV.